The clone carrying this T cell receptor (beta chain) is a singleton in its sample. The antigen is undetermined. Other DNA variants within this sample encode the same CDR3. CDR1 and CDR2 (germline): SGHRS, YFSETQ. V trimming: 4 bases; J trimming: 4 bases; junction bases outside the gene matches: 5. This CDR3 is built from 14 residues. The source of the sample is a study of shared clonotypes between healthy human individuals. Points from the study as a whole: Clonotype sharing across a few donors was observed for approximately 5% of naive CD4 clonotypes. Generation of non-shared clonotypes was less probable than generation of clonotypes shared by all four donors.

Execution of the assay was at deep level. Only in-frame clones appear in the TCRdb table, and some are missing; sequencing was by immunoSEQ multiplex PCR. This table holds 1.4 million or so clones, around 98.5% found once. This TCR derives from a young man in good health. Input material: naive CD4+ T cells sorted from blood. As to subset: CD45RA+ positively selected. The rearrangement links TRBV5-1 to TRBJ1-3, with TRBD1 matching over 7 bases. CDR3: CASSLTGVGNTIYF. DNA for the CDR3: TGCGCCAGCAGCCTTACAGGGGTGGGAAACACCATATATTTT.